These T cell receptor beta chains were read from a single sample in a study of shared clonotypes between healthy human individuals. Clones were sequenced by immunoSEQ multiplex PCR, and TCRdb holds only the in-frame ones, with some missing. The profile shows around 560,000 clones, approximately 95% of them singletons. Sequenced sample: naive CD8+ T cells sorted from blood. The source is a woman aged 30 to 39 in good health. Both conserved end residues are part of each CDR3. A D gene is named only where the DNA matches it firmly. Rows give clone size only sometimes, using once, few, many, or a class for an expanded clone.

clone_size d_call j_call v_call cdr3_aa cdr3_nt
- TRBD2 TRBJ2-7 TRBV7-6 CATSQWEGVYEQYF TGTGCCACCAGCCAGTGGGAGGGCGTCTACGAGCAGTACTTC
- - TRBJ1-4 TRBV27 CASSLSRGQGEKLFF TGTGCCAGCAGTTTATCCCGGGGGCAGGGAGAAAAACTGTTTTTT
- - TRBJ1-1 TRBV9 CASSGATGLNTEAFF TGTGCCAGCAGCGGGGCGACAGGATTGAACACTGAAGCTTTCTTT
- - TRBJ2-7 TRBV18 CASSLRGSTYEQYF TGTGCCAGCTCACTCCGGGGTTCGACCTACGAGCAGTACTTC
- - TRBJ2-7 TRBV5-3 CARSFPGEPEGYF TGTGCCAGAAGCTTTCCCGGGGAGCCGGAGGGATACTTC
once TRBD1 TRBJ2-1 TRBV27 CASSITTGIYNEQFF TGTGCCAGCAGTATAACGACAGGGATCTACAATGAGCAGTTCTTC
- - TRBJ2-1 TRBV10-2 CASSESSGLYNEQFF TGCGCCAGCAGTGAATCCAGCGGACTCTACAATGAGCAGTTCTTC
- - TRBJ2-7 TRBV28 CASTGLSYEQYF TGTGCCAGCACGGGACTGTCCTACGAGCAGTACTTC
- TRBD2 TRBJ2-7 TRBV7-6 CASSLEGRGRANYEQYF TGTGCCAGCAGCTTAGAAGGGCGGGGGAGGGCCAACTACGAGCAGTACTTC
- - TRBJ1-3 TRBV29-1 CSVGLSGNTIYF TGCAGCGTTGGCCTCTCTGGAAACACCATATATTTT
- - TRBJ2-1 TRBV9 CASSRDLSSYNEQFF TGTGCCAGCAGCAGGGACTTGAGCTCCTACAATGAGCAGTTCTTC
- TRBD1 TRBJ2-1 TRBV13 CASSFSPGQGTDNEQFF TGTGCCAGCAGCTTCTCCCCAGGACAGGGGACGGACAATGAGCAGTTCTTC
- - TRBJ1-2 TRBV7-6 CASSSTGHYGYTF TGTGCCAGCAGCTCGACAGGACACTATGGCTACACCTTC
- - TRBJ2-5 TRBV5-1 CASSLVGQKETQYF TGCGCCAGCAGCTTGGTGGGGCAGAAGGAGACCCAGTACTTC
- TRBD2 TRBJ2-7 TRBV11-3 CASSPLAGITYEQYF TGTGCCAGCAGCCCACTAGCGGGAATTACCTACGAGCAGTACTTC
- - TRBJ2-1 TRBV18 CASSPPKDEAPYNEQFF TGTGCCAGCTCACCCCCGAAGGACGAGGCCCCCTACAATGAGCAGTTCTTC
- - TRBJ2-7 TRBV10-1 CASSEGTVLSYEQYF TGCGCCAGCAGTGAGGGGACGGTCCTCTCCTACGAGCAGTACTTC
- TRBD1 TRBJ2-5 TRBV7-6 CASSQGTEQETQYF TGTGCCAGCAGCCAAGGGACAGAGCAAGAGACCCAGTACTTC
- - TRBJ2-4 TRBV5-4 CASSDPDSNIQYF TGTGCCAGCAGCGATCCGGACTCAAACATTCAGTACTTC
- - TRBJ2-7 TRBV6-6 CASRGHIDEQYF TGTGCCAGCAGAGGACATATAGACGAGCAGTACTTC
- - TRBJ1-1 TRBV7-9 CASSLDPEAFF TGTGCCAGCAGCTTAGATCCTGAAGCTTTCTTT
- TRBD1 TRBJ2-7 TRBV13 CASSLDRDRGQF TGTGCCAGCAGCTTAGATCGGGACAGGGGACAGTTC
- TRBD1 TRBJ2-1 TRBV7-3 CASSSGTGANEQFF TGTGCCAGCAGCTCCGGGACAGGGGCCAATGAGCAGTTCTTC
- - TRBJ2-7 TRBV7-8 CASSYPPRLGKSEQYF TGTGCCAGCAGCTACCCCCCGAGACTAGGAAAATCCGAGCAGTACTTC
once TRBD2 TRBJ2-7 TRBV2 CASSDGGERDYEQYF TGTGCCAGCAGTGATGGGGGAGAGCGGGACTACGAGCAGTACTTC
- - TRBJ1-1 TRBV27 CASSLYRNTEAFF TGTGCCAGCAGTCTCTATAGAAACACTGAAGCTTTCTTT
once TRBD2 TRBJ2-5 TRBV5-4 CASTLAGGVQETQYF TGTGCCAGCACCTTAGCGGGAGGGGTTCAAGAGACCCAGTACTTC
- - TRBJ2-3 TRBV5-4 CASRRTGWTDTQYF TGTGCCAGCAGACGAACAGGGTGGACAGATACGCAGTATTTT
- TRBD1 TRBJ2-1 TRBV27 CASSFTGGSYNEQFF TGTGCCAGCAGTTTTACAGGGGGCTCCTACAATGAGCAGTTCTTC
- - TRBJ2-6 TRBV11-2 CASSLGPGTGANVLTF TGTGCCAGCAGCTTAGGACCAGGGACTGGGGCCAACGTCCTGACTTTC
- TRBD2 TRBJ2-2 TRBV29-1 CSVYGLAGDTGELFF TGCAGCGTTTATGGACTAGCGGGAGACACCGGGGAGCTGTTTTTT
- TRBD2 TRBJ2-7 TRBV27 CASSWISPQAGLYEQYF TGTGCCAGCAGTTGGATCTCCCCTCAAGCGGGGCTCTACGAGCAGTACTTC
- - TRBJ1-5 TRBV6-6 CASSYSRRPQHF TGTGCCAGCAGTTACTCGAGGCGGCCCCAGCATTTT
- - TRBJ2-3 TRBV6-4 CASSHKGFDTDTQYF TGTGCCAGCAGTCACAAGGGCTTCGACACAGATACGCAGTATTTT
once - TRBJ2-3 TRBV14 CASSQVPPYTDTQYF TGTGCCAGCAGCCAAGTCCCTCCATACACAGATACGCAGTATTTT
- - TRBJ2-5 TRBV7-2 CASSLVGDPRRETQYF TGTGCCAGCAGCTTAGTAGGTGACCCCAGGCGAGAGACCCAGTACTTC
- - TRBJ1-3 TRBV27 CASSLGATGNTIYF TGTGCCAGCAGTCTCGGGGCTACCGGAAACACCATATATTTT
- TRBD2 TRBJ2-7 TRBV13 CASSFGLAGEFSYEQYF TGTGCCAGCAGCTTTGGACTAGCGGGAGAATTCTCCTACGAGCAGTACTTC
- - TRBJ1-4 TRBV27 CASSLSPGEKLFF TGTGCCAGCAGTTTATCCCCCGGTGAAAAACTGTTTTTT
- - TRBJ1-1 TRBV6-1 CASSEWRMRVNTEAFF TGTGCCAGCAGTGAGTGGCGGATGAGGGTGAACACTGAAGCTTTCTTT
- - TRBJ1-1 TRBV23-1 CASLSTAGTEAFF TGCGCCAGTCTGTCGACCGCGGGCACTGAAGCTTTCTTT
- TRBD2 TRBJ2-5 TRBV5-1 CASSFTSGSHETQYF TGCGCCAGCAGCTTTACTAGCGGGAGCCACGAGACCCAGTACTTC
- TRBD2 TRBJ2-7 TRBV27 CASSPGTSGNEQYF TGTGCCAGCAGTCCTGGGACTAGCGGAAACGAGCAGTACTTC
once TRBD2 TRBJ2-3 TRBV11-3 CASSWGGSTDTQYF TGTGCCAGCAGCTGGGGGGGTAGCACAGATACGCAGTATTTT
- TRBD2 TRBJ2-5 TRBV30 CAWSVGSGRGETQYF TGTGCCTGGAGTGTTGGTAGCGGGAGGGGCGAGACCCAGTACTTC
few - TRBJ1-5 TRBV19 CASSIWGNQPQHF TGTGCCAGTAGTATATGGGGCAATCAGCCCCAGCATTTT